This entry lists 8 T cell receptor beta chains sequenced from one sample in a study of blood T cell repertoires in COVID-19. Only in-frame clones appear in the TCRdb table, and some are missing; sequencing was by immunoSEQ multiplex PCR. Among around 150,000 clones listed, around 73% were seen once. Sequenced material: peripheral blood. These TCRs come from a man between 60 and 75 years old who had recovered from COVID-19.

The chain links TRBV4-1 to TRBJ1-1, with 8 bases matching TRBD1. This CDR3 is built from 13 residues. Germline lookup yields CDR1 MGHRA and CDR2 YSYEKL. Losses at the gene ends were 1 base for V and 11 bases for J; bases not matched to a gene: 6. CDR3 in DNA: TGCGCCAGCAGCCAAGCAGGGGGCGCGGGGGCTTTCTTT. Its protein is CASSQAGGAGAFF.

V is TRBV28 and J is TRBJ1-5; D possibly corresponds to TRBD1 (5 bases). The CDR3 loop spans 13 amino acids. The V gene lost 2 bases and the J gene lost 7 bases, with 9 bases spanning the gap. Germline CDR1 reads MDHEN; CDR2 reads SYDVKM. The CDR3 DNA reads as TGTGCCAGCAGTTTAGGGGCGGTACAGCCCCAGCATTTT. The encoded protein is CASSLGAVQPQHF. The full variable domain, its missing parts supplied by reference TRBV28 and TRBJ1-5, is DVKVTQSSRYLVKRTGEKVFLECVQDMDHENMFWYRQDPGLGLRLIYFSYDVKMKEKGDIPEGYSVSREKKERFSLILESASTNQTSMYLCASSLGAVQPQHFGDGTRLSIL.

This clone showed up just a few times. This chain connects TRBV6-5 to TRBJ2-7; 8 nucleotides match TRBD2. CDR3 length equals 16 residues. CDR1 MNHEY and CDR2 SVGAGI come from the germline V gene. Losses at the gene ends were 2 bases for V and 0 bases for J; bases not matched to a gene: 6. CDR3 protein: CASSYRRGAPSYEQYF. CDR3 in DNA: TGTGCCAGCAGTTACCGGCGGGGGGCCCCCTCCTACGAGCAGTACTTC.

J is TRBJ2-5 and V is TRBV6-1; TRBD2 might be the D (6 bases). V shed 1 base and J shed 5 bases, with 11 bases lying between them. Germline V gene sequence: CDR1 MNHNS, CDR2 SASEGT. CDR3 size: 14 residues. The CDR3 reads CASSEEGGYETQYF. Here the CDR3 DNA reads TGTGCCAGCAGTGAAGAGGGAGGATACGAGACCCAGTACTTC.

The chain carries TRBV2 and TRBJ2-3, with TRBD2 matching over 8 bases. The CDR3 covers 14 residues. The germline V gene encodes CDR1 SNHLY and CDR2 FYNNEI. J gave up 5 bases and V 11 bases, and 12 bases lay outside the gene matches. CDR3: CAGSFSGNVDTQYF. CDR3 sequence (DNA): TGTGCCGGGTCATTTAGCGGGAATGTAGATACGCAGTATTTT.

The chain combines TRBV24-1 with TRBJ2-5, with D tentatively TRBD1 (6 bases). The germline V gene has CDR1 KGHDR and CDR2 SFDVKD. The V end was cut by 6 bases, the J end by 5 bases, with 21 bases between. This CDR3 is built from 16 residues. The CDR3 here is CATSRTPQGNGETQYF. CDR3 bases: TGTGCCACCAGTCGAACACCACAGGGAAATGGGGAGACCCAGTACTTC.

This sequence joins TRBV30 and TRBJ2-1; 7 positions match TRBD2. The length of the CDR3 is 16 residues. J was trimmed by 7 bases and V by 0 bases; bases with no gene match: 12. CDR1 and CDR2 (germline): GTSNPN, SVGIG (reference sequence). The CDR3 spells CAWSVGVAGLGNEQFF. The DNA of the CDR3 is TGTGCCTGGAGTGTAGGTGTAGCGGGTCTTGGGAATGAGCAGTTCTTC. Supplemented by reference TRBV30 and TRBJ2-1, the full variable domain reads SQTIHQWPATLVQPVGSPLSLECTVEGTSNPNLYWYRQAAGRGLQLLFYSVGIGQISSEVPQNLSASRPQDRQFILSSKKLLLSDSGFYLCAWSVGVAGLGNEQFFGPGTRLTVL.

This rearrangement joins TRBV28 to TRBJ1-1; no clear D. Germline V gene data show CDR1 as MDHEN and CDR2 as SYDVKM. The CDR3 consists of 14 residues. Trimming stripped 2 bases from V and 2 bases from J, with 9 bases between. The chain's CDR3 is CASSLGSVNTEAFF. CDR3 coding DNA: TGTGCCAGCAGTTTAGGGAGTGTAAACACTGAAGCTTTCTTT.